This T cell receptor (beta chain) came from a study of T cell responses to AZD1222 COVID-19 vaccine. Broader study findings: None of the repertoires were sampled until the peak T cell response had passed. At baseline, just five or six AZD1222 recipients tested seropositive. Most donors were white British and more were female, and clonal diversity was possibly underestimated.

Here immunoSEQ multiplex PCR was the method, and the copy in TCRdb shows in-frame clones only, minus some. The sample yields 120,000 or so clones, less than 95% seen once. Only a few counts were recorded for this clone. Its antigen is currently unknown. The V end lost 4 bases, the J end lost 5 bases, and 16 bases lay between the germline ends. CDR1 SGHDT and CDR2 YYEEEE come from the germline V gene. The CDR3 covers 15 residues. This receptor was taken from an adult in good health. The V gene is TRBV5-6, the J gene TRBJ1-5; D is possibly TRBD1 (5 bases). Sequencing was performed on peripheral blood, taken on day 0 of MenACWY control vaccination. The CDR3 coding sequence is TGTGCCAGCAGCCGGGGACCAAAGCCTGATCAGCCCCAGCATTTT. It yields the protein CASSRGPKPDQPQHF.